This T cell receptor beta chain was retrieved from a study of T-cell reconstitution after alpha-beta-depleted transplantation in children. Germline CDR1 and CDR2: SGHTA and FQGNSA. CDR3 size: 12 residues. Unique molecular identifiers were used in preparing the TCRbeta library. MiXCR was run by TCRdb on the PCR reads, yielding one entry per CDR3 protein. The table includes about 610,000 distinct CDR3 sequences, about 10% detected once. This clonotype was picked up many times. At one end the junction does not follow the germline gene, possibly because of a read error. This sequence joins TRBV7-2 and TRBJ2-1; D is unresolved. The specimen comprised PBMCs from the stem cell graft donor, sampled from the stem cell graft. The sequence was obtained from a human donor who donated a stem cell graft to a child with acute myeloid leukemia. This CDR3 reads CASNLEGSEQFF. The CDR3 coding sequence is TGTGCCAGCAACTTAGAAGGCTCTGAGCAGTTCTTC.